The rows below give T cell receptor beta chains drawn from one sample of a study of technical replicates of blood from a handful of donors. Generated by immunoSEQ multiplex PCR, the TCRdb table keeps only in-frame clones and is missing some. The sample records over 65,000 clones, approximately 93% being singletons. The specimen sequenced was T cells isolated from PBMCs. The receptors derive from a human donor in good health. Both conserved end residues are part of each CDR3. The D gene is left open where the match is weak. Clone size is shown for a subset of rows, as once, few, many or a class of expanded clone.

V gene: TRBV29-1; J gene: TRBJ2-1; D gene: .; CDR3 length: 11; clone size: once; CDR3 DNA: TGCAGCGTTCTCGTCGGGGATGAGCAGTTCTTC; CDR3 protein: CSVLVGDEQFF
V gene: TRBV4-1; J gene: TRBJ1-4; D gene: .; CDR3 length: 17; clone size: once; CDR3 DNA: TGCGCCAGCAGAAAAGGGCAGGGCACAACCCAGAATGAAAAACTGTTTTTT; CDR3 protein: CASRKGQGTTQNEKLFF
V gene: TRBV2; J gene: TRBJ2-2; D gene: .; CDR3 length: 15; clone size: .; CDR3 DNA: TGTGCCAGCAGTGGAACAGTAGCGATAACCGGGGAGCTGTTTTTT; CDR3 protein: CASSGTVAITGELFF
V gene: TRBV5-1; J gene: TRBJ2-7; D gene: .; CDR3 length: 14; clone size: .; CDR3 DNA: TGCGCCAGCAGCTGGACGGTTGGAGCGGACGAGCAGTACTTC; CDR3 protein: CASSWTVGADEQYF
V gene: TRBV10-3; J gene: TRBJ2-1; D gene: .; CDR3 length: 17; clone size: .; CDR3 DNA: TGTGCCATCAGTGGGGGGGGGCTGACCGCCCGTTGGGATGAGCAGTTCTTC; CDR3 protein: CAISGGGLTARWDEQFF
V gene: TRBV14; J gene: TRBJ2-7; D gene: .; CDR3 length: 15; clone size: .; CDR3 DNA: TGTGCCAGCAGCCAAGAACAGGCTAGCTCCTACGAGCAGTACTTC; CDR3 protein: CASSQEQASSYEQYF
V gene: TRBV27; J gene: TRBJ2-7; D gene: TRBD1; CDR3 length: 15; clone size: once; CDR3 DNA: TGTGCCAGCAGTTTCCTAGGGGGCGAAAACTACGAGCAGTACTTC; CDR3 protein: CASSFLGGENYEQYF
V gene: TRBV27; J gene: TRBJ1-2; D gene: .; CDR3 length: 14; clone size: .; CDR3 DNA: TGTGCCAGCAGTCCTCCCCCCGGGTCTGGGGGCTACACCTTC; CDR3 protein: CASSPPPGSGGYTF
V gene: TRBV2; J gene: TRBJ2-7; D gene: .; CDR3 length: 14; clone size: .; CDR3 DNA: TGTGCCAGCAGTGAGATAGGGGCAACCTACGAGCAGTACTTC; CDR3 protein: CASSEIGATYEQYF
V gene: TRBV19; J gene: TRBJ1-2; D gene: .; CDR3 length: 14; clone size: .; CDR3 DNA: TGTGCCAGTAGTATTGGTGGCGGTTACTATGGCTACACCTTC; CDR3 protein: CASSIGGGYYGYTF
V gene: TRBV6-5; J gene: TRBJ2-1; D gene: TRBD2; CDR3 length: 16; clone size: .; CDR3 DNA: TGTGCCAGCAGTTATATTGGTCTAGCGGGTCACAATGAGCAGTTCTTC; CDR3 protein: CASSYIGLAGHNEQFF
V gene: TRBV19; J gene: TRBJ1-3; D gene: .; CDR3 length: 13; clone size: .; CDR3 DNA: TGTGCCAGTAGCCAGGGGCAAGGAAACACCATATATTTT; CDR3 protein: CASSQGQGNTIYF
V gene: TRBV28; J gene: TRBJ1-1; D gene: .; CDR3 length: 13; clone size: .; CDR3 DNA: TGTGCCAGCTCAGGGTTCTTAGGGACTGAAGCTTTCTTT; CDR3 protein: CASSGFLGTEAFF
V gene: TRBV2; J gene: TRBJ2-3; D gene: .; CDR3 length: 14; clone size: .; CDR3 DNA: TGTGCCAGCAGTGAGGATCTGGGCAGGCCTTTTGGATATTTT; CDR3 protein: CASSEDLGRPFGYF
V gene: TRBV5-6; J gene: TRBJ2-1; D gene: TRBD1; CDR3 length: 15; clone size: .; CDR3 DNA: TGTGCCAGCAGCTCCCCCGGGGACAGTTACAATGAGCAGTTCTTC; CDR3 protein: CASSSPGDSYNEQFF
V gene: TRBV19; J gene: TRBJ1-4; D gene: .; CDR3 length: 17; clone size: .; CDR3 DNA: TGTGCCAGTAGTACCCCAGGGGATTGGGCAACTAATGAAAAACTGTTTTTT; CDR3 protein: CASSTPGDWATNEKLFF
V gene: TRBV9; J gene: TRBJ2-1; D gene: .; CDR3 length: 14; clone size: .; CDR3 DNA: TGTGCCAGCAGCCCCGGGACATCGTACAATGAGCAGTTCTTC; CDR3 protein: CASSPGTSYNEQFF
V gene: TRBV10-3; J gene: TRBJ1-3; D gene: .; CDR3 length: 16; clone size: .; CDR3 DNA: TGTGCCATCAGTGAAGTGGACAGCATATCTGGAAACACCATATATTTT; CDR3 protein: CAISEVDSISGNTIYF
V gene: TRBV6-1; J gene: TRBJ2-3; D gene: .; CDR3 length: 15; clone size: .; CDR3 DNA: TGTGCCAGCAGTGTGGCATACTTCGGGGAAGATACGCAGTATTTT; CDR3 protein: CASSVAYFGEDTQYF
V gene: TRBV7-8; J gene: TRBJ2-4; D gene: TRBD1; CDR3 length: 15; clone size: .; CDR3 DNA: TGTGCCAGCAGCTTAGGACAGGGCGTTGAATACATTCAGTACTTC; CDR3 protein: CASSLGQGVEYIQYF
V gene: TRBV5-1; J gene: TRBJ2-5; D gene: TRBD2; CDR3 length: 16; clone size: .; CDR3 DNA: TGCGCCAGCAGCTCGGGAGGACGGGAGCGCTGGGAGACCCAGTACTTC; CDR3 protein: CASSSGGRERWETQYF
V gene: TRBV4-1; J gene: TRBJ2-7; D gene: .; CDR3 length: 14; clone size: .; CDR3 DNA: TGCGCCAGCAGCCAAGTGAGGGGGAGCCACGAGCAGTACTTC; CDR3 protein: CASSQVRGSHEQYF
V gene: TRBV10-1; J gene: TRBJ2-7; D gene: .; CDR3 length: 11; clone size: .; CDR3 DNA: TGCGCCATGGTAACTCACTACGAGCAGTACTTC; CDR3 protein: CAMVTHYEQYF
V gene: TRBV5-1; J gene: TRBJ2-3; D gene: TRBD2; CDR3 length: 17; clone size: .; CDR3 DNA: TGCGCCAGCAGGAACGGGGGAGCGGGGGGAAGCACAGATACGCAGTATTTT; CDR3 protein: CASRNGGAGGSTDTQYF
V gene: TRBV25-1; J gene: TRBJ2-5; D gene: TRBD2; CDR3 length: 17; clone size: .; CDR3 DNA: TGTGCCAGCAGTGAAATGGGACTAGCGGGGGGACGAGAGACCCAGTACTTC; CDR3 protein: CASSEMGLAGGRETQYF
V gene: TRBV28; J gene: TRBJ1-1; D gene: .; CDR3 length: 13; clone size: .; CDR3 DNA: TGTGCCAGCATCGGCCGGACTTACACTGAAGCTTTCTTT; CDR3 protein: CASIGRTYTEAFF
V gene: TRBV6-6; J gene: TRBJ2-2; D gene: .; CDR3 length: 15; clone size: .; CDR3 DNA: TGTGCCAGCAGTTACCGGATGGGAGACACCGGGGAGCTGTTTTTT; CDR3 protein: CASSYRMGDTGELFF
V gene: TRBV7-8; J gene: TRBJ1-1; D gene: .; CDR3 length: 16; clone size: .; CDR3 DNA: TGTGCCAGCAGTAACGAGGGCCGCAAGATGAACACTGAAGCTTTCTTT; CDR3 protein: CASSNEGRKMNTEAFF
V gene: TRBV15; J gene: TRBJ1-2; D gene: TRBD1; CDR3 length: 13; clone size: once; CDR3 DNA: TGTGCCACCAGCCGGGACAGACGCTATGGCTACACCTTC; CDR3 protein: CATSRDRRYGYTF
V gene: TRBV10-3; J gene: TRBJ1-2; D gene: TRBD1; CDR3 length: 16; clone size: .; CDR3 DNA: TGTGCCATCAGTACCGACAGGGGTTTGCCCGACTATGGCTACACCTTC; CDR3 protein: CAISTDRGLPDYGYTF
V gene: TRBV6-1; J gene: TRBJ1-1; D gene: .; CDR3 length: 15; clone size: .; CDR3 DNA: TGTGCCAGTTTAGTAACGAGGGGGTTGAACACTGAAGCTTTCTTT; CDR3 protein: CASLVTRGLNTEAFF
V gene: TRBV28; J gene: TRBJ1-3; D gene: .; CDR3 length: 14; clone size: .; CDR3 DNA: TGTGCCAGCAGTTTGAGCAACTCTGGAAACACCATATATTTT; CDR3 protein: CASSLSNSGNTIYF
V gene: TRBV5-1; J gene: TRBJ1-6; D gene: .; CDR3 length: 15; clone size: .; CDR3 DNA: TGCGCCAGCCGCGGTACAGGAAACAGGAATTCACCCCTCCACTTT; CDR3 protein: CASRGTGNRNSPLHF
V gene: TRBV30; J gene: TRBJ1-6; D gene: TRBD1; CDR3 length: 14; clone size: .; CDR3 DNA: TGTGCCTTAGAGCGGACAGGGGAAGGTTCACCCCTCCACTTT; CDR3 protein: CALERTGEGSPLHF
V gene: TRBV29-1; J gene: TRBJ2-5; D gene: TRBD2; CDR3 length: 15; clone size: .; CDR3 DNA: TGCAGCGTTGGAGGGACTAGCGGGGGCGTCGAGACCCAGTACTTC; CDR3 protein: CSVGGTSGGVETQYF
V gene: TRBV4-1; J gene: TRBJ2-7; D gene: .; CDR3 length: 16; clone size: .; CDR3 DNA: TGCGCCAGCAGCCCGTTAGACAGCCCGAGCTCCTACGAGCAGTACTTC; CDR3 protein: CASSPLDSPSSYEQYF
V gene: TRBV14; J gene: TRBJ2-1; D gene: TRBD2; CDR3 length: 15; clone size: .; CDR3 DNA: TGTGCCAGCAGCCCGGGACTACCACCCTCCACTGAGCAGTTCTTC; CDR3 protein: CASSPGLPPSTEQFF
V gene: TRBV13; J gene: TRBJ2-7; D gene: .; CDR3 length: 11; clone size: once; CDR3 DNA: TGTGCCAGCAGCTTACACTACGAGCAGTACTTC; CDR3 protein: CASSLHYEQYF